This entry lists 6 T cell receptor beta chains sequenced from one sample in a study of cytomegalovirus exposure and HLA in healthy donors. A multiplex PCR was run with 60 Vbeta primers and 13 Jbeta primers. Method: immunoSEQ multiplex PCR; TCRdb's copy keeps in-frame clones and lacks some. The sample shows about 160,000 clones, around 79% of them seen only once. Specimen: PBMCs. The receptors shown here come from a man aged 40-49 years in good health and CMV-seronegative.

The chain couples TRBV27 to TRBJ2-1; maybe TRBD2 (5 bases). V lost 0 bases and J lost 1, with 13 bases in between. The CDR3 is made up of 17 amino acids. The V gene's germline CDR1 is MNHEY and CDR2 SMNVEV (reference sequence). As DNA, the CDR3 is TGTGCCAGCAGTTTATCGATTGGGAGAAGATCCTACAATGAGCAGTTCTTC. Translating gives CASSLSIGRRSYNEQFF.

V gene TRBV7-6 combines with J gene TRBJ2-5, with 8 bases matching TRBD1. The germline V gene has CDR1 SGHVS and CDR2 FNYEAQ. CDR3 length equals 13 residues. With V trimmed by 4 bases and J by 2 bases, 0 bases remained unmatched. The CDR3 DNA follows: TGTGCCAGCAGCTGGGACAGGCAAGAGACCCAGTACTTC. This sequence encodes CASSWDRQETQYF. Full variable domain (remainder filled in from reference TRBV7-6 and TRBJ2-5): GAGVSQSPRYKVTKRGQDVALRCDPISGHVSLYWYRQALGQGPEFLTYFNYEAQQDKSGLPNDRFSAERPEGSISTLTIQRTEQRDSAMYRCASSWDRQETQYFGPGTRLLVL.

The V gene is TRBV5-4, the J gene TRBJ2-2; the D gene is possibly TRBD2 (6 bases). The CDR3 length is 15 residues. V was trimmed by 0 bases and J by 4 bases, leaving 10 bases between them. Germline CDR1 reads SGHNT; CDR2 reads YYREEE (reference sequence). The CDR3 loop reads CASSLGRATTGELFF. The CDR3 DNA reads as TGTGCCAGCAGCTTGGGGAGGGCCACCACCGGGGAGCTGTTTTTT.

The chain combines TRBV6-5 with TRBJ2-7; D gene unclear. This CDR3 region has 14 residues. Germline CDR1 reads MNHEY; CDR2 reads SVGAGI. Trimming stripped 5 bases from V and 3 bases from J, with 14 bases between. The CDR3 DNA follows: TGTGCCAGCAGTCTAACCCTTGGAGTCTACGAGCAGTACTTC. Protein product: CASSLTLGVYEQYF.

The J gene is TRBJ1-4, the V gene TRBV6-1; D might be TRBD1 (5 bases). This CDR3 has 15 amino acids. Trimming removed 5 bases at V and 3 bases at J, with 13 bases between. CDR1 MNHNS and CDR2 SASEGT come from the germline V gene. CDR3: CASSTQGEPNEKLFF. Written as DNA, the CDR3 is TGTGCCAGCAGTACCCAAGGGGAACCTAATGAAAAACTGTTTTTT.

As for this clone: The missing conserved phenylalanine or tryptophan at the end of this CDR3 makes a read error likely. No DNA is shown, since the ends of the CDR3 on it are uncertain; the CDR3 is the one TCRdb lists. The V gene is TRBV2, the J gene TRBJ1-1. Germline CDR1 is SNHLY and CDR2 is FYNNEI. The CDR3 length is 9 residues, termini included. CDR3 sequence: CASSEGNPR.